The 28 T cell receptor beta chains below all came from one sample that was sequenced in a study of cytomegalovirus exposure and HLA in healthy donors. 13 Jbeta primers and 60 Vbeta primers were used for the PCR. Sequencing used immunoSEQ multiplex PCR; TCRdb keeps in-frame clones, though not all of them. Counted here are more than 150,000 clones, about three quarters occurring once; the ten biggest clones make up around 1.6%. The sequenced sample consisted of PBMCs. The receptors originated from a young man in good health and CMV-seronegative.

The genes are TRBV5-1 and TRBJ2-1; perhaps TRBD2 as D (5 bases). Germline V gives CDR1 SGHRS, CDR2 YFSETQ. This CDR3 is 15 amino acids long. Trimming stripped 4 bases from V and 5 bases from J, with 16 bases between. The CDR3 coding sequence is TGCGCCAGCAGCCTACTGCAAGGACTTGACAATGAGCAGTTCTTC. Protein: CASSLLQGLDNEQFF. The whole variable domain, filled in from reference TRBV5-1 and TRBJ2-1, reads KAGVTQTPRYLIKTRGQQVTLSCSPISGHRSVSWYQQTPGQGLQFLFEYFSETQRNKGNFPGRFSGRQFSNSRSEMNVSTLELGDSALYLCASSLLQGLDNEQFFGPGTRLTVL.

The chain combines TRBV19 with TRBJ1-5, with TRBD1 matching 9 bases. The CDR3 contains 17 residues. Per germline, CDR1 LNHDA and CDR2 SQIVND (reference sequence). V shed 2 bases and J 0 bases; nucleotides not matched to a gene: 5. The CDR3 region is CASSIRTGAYSNQPQHF. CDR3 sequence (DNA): TGTGCCAGTAGTATAAGGACAGGGGCCTATAGCAATCAGCCCCAGCATTTT.

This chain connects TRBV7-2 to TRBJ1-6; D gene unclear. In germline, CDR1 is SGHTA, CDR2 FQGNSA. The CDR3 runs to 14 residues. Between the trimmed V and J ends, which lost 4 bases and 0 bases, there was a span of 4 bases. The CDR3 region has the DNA TGTGCCAGCAGCTCGGGCTCCTATAATTCACCCCTCCACTTT. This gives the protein CASSSGSYNSPLHF. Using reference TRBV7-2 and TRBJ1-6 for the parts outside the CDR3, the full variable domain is GAGVSQSPSNKVTEKGKDVELRCDPISGHTALYWYRQSLGQGLEFLIYFQGNSAPDKSGLPSDRFSAERTGGSVSTLTIQRTQQEDSAVYLCASSSGSYNSPLHFGNGTRLTVT.

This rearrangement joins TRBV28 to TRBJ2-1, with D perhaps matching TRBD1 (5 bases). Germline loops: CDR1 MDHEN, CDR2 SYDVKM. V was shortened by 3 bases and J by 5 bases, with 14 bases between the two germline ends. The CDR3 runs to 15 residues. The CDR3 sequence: CASSLGQTYNNEQFF. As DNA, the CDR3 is TGTGCCAGCAGTTTGGGGCAGACTTATAACAATGAGCAGTTCTTC.

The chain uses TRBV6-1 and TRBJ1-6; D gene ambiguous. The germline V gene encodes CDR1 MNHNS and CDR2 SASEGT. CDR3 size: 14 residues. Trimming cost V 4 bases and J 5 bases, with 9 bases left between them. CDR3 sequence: CASSVTGNNSPLHF. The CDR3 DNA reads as TGTGCCAGCAGTGTTACGGGAAATAATTCACCCCTCCACTTT.

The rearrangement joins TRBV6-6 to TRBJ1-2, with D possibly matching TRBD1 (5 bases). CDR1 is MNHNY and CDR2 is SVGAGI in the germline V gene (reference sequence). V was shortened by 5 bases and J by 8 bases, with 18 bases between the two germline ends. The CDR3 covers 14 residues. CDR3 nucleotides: TGTGCCAGCAGTCCCGGGGGGGGTACTTGGGGCTACACCTTC. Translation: CASSPGGGTWGYTF.

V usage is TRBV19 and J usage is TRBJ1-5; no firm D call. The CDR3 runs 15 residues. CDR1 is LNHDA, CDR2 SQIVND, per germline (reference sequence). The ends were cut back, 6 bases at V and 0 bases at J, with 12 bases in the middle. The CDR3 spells CASRGGLYSNQPQHF. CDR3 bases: TGTGCCAGTAGAGGAGGCCTGTATAGCAATCAGCCCCAGCATTTT.

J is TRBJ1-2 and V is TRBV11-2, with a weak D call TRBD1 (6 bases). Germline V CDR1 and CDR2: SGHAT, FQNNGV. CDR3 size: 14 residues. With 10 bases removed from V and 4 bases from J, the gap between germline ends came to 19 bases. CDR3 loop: CATAGPGQFYGYTF. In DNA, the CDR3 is TGTGCCACAGCAGGACCCGGACAGTTCTATGGCTACACCTTC.

The CDR3 DNA is TGTGCCAGCGCCACCTCTCTAGCGGGAACAGATACGCAGTATTTT. Its protein is CASATSLAGTDTQYF. V and J are TRBV28 and TRBJ2-3; TRBD2 matches 9 bases. Germline CDR1 and CDR2: MDHEN and SYDVKM. The CDR3 extends over 15 amino acids. The junction had 9 bases not matched to a gene; V was cut back by 8 bases and J by 3 bases. Filled out from reference TRBV28 and TRBJ2-3, the complete variable domain reads DVKVTQSSRYLVKRTGEKVFLECVQDMDHENMFWYRQDPGLGLRLIYFSYDVKMKEKGDIPEGYSVSREKKERFSLILESASTNQTSMYLCASATSLAGTDTQYFGPGTRLTVL.

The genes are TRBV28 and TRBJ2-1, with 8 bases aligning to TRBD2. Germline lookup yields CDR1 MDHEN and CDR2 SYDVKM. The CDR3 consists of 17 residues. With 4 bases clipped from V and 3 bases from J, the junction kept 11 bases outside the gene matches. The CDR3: CASSSRRAGDFYNEQFF. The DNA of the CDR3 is TGTGCCAGCAGTTCTCGACGAGCGGGAGACTTCTACAATGAGCAGTTCTTC.

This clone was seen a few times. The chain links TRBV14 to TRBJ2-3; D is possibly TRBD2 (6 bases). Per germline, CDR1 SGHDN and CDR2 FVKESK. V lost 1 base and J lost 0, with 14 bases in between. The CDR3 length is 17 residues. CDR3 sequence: CASSQAGVVRSTDTQYF. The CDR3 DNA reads TGTGCCAGCAGCCAAGCGGGAGTTGTTAGAAGCACAGATACGCAGTATTTT.

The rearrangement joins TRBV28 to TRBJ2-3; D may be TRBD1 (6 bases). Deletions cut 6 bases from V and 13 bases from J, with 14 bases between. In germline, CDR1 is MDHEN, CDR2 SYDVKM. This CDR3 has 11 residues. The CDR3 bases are TGTGCCAGCAGCCTGGACAGAAAGAAGTATTTT. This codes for CASSLDRKKYF.

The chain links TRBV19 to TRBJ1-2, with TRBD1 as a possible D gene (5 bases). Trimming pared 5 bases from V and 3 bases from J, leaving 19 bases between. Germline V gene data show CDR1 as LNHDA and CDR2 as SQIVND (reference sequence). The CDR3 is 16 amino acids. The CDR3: CASSPTRQGWDYGYTF. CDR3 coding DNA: TGTGCCAGTAGTCCCACGCGCCAGGGTTGGGACTATGGCTACACCTTC.

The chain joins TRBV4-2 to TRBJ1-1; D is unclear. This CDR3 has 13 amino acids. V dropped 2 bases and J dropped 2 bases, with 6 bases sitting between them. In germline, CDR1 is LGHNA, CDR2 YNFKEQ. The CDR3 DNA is TGTGCCAGCAGCCAAACTCTAAACACTGAAGCTTTCTTT. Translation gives CASSQTLNTEAFF.

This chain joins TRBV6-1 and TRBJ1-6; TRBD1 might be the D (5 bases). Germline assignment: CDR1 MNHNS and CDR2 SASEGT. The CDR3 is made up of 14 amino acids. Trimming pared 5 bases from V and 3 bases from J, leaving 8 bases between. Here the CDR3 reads CASSFDSYNSPLHF. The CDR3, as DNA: TGTGCCAGCAGTTTCGACAGCTATAATTCACCCCTCCACTTT.

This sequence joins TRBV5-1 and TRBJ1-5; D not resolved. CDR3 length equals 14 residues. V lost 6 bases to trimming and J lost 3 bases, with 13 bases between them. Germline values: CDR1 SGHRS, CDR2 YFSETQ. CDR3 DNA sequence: TGCGCCAGCAAACCGGACTTACTCAATCAGCCCCAGCATTTT. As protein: CASKPDLLNQPQHF.

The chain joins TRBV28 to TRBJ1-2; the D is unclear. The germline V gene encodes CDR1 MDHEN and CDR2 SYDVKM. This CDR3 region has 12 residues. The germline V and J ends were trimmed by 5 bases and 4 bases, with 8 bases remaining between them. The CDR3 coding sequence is TGTGCCAGCAGTCCGGGAACCTATGGCTACACCTTC. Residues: CASSPGTYGYTF.

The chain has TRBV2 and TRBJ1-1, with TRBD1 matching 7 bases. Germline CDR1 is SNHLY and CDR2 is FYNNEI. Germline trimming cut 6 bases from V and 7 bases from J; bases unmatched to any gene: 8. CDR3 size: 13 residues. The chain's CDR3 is CASRRGGLNEAFF. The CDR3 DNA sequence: TGTGCCAGCAGAAGAGGGGGCCTAAATGAAGCTTTCTTT.

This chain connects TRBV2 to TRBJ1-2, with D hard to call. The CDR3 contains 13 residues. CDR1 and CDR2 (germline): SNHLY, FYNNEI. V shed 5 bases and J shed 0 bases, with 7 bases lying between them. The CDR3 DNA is TGTGCCAGCAGTCTCGGGGCTAACTATGGCTACACCTTC. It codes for CASSLGANYGYTF. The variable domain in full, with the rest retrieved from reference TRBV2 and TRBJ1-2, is EPEVTQTPSHQVTQMGQEVILRCVPISNHLYFYWYRQILGQKVEFLVSFYNNEISEKSEIFDDQFSVERPDGSNFTLKIRSTKLEDSAMYFCASSLGANYGYTFGSGTRLTVV.

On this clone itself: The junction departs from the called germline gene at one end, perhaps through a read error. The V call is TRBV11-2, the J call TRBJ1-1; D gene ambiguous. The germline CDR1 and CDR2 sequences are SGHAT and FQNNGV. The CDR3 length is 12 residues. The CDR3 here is CASSPPLPEAFF. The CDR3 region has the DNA TGTGCCAGCAGCCCGCCTCTTCCTGAGGCTTTCTTT.

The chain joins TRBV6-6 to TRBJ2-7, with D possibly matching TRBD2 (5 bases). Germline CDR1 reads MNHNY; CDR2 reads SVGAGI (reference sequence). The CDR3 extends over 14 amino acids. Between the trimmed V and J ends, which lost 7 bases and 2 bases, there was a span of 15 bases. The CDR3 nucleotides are TGTGCCAGCAAAAGAGGGAGTACGACCTACGAGCAGTACTTC. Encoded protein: CASKRGSTTYEQYF.

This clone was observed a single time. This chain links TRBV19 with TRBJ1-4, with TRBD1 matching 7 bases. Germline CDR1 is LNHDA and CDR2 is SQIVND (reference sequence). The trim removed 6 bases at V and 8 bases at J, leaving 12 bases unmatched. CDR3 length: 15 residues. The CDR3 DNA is TGTGCCAGTAGATCTGACAGGGCCGCGCGGGAAAAACTGTTTTTT. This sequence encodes CASRSDRAAREKLFF.

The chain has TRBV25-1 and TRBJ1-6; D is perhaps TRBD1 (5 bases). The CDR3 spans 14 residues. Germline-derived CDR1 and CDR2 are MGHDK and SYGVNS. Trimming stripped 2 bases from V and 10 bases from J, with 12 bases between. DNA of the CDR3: TGTGCCAGCAGTGAAGTAGGGGTTGGGTCACCCCTCCACTTT. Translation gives CASSEVGVGSPLHF.

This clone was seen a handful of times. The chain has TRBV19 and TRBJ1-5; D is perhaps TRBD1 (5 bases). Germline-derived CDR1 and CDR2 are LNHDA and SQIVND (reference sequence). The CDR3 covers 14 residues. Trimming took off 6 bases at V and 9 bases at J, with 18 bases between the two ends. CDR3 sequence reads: CASSPGRTQPPQHF. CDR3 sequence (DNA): TGTGCCAGTAGCCCCGGACGGACACAGCCGCCCCAGCATTTT.

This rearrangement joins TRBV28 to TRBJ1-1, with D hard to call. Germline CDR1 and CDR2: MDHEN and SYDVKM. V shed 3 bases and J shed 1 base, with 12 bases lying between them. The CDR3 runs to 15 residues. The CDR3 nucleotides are TGTGCCAGCAGTTTTATTGAGAGGAGGAACACTGAAGCTTTCTTT. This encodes CASSFIERRNTEAFF. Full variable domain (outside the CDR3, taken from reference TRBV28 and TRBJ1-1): DVKVTQSSRYLVKRTGEKVFLECVQDMDHENMFWYRQDPGLGLRLIYFSYDVKMKEKGDIPEGYSVSREKKERFSLILESASTNQTSMYLCASSFIERRNTEAFFGQGTRLTVV.

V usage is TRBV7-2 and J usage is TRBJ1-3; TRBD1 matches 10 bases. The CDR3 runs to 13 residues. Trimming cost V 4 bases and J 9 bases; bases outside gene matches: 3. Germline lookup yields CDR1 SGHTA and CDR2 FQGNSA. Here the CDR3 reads CASSSGTGATIYF. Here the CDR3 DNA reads TGTGCCAGCAGCTCCGGGACAGGGGCCACCATATATTTT.

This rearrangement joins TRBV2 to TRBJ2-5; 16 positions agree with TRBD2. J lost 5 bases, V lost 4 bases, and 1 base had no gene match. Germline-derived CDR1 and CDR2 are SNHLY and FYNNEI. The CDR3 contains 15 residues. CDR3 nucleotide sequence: TGTGCCAGCAGTGGGGGACTAGCGGGGGGGGAGACCCAGTACTTC. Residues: CASSGGLAGGETQYF.

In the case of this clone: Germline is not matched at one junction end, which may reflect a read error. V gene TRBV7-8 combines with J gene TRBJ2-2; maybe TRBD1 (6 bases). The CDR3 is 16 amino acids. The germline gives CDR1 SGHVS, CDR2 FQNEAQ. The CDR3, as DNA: TGTGCCGGCAGCCTCCGGACAGCTTCGAACACCGGGGAGCTGTTTTTT. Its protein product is CAGSLRTASNTGELFF.